A selection of T cell receptor beta chains follows, all from one sample in a study of blood T cell repertoires in COVID-19. Measured with immunoSEQ multiplex PCR; TCRdb has only the in-frame clones, and not every one. The table has about 140,000 clones, approximately 84% seen once; the top ten hold roughly 9%. The sequenced sample was peripheral blood. Receptor source: a woman at least 80 years old in a cohort sampled during active or convalescent COVID-19. Each CDR3 is given with its conserved first and last residue. Each record gives: D gene, J gene, clone size, V gene, CDR3 DNA, CDR3 protein. The D gene is left open where the match is weak. A row's size may be missing; if present it is once, few, many or a size class.

NA,TRBJ2-7,NA,TRBV30,TGTGCCTGGAATAGAAACAGTGCCTACGAGCAGTACTTC,CAWNRNSAYEQYF
NA,TRBJ1-6,NA,TRBV6-4,TGTGCCAGCAGTGACCCCGGGAAGTGGACCACATCGGATTCACCCCTCCACTTT,CASSDPGKWTTSDSPLHF
NA,TRBJ1-2,NA,TRBV18,TGTGCCAGCTCCTCCGTTGTCCCGACAAAGACCCATGGCTACACCTTC,CASSSVVPTKTHGYTF
NA,TRBJ2-3,NA,TRBV7-3,TGTGCCAGCAGCTCTAGCGTTGGCACAGATACGCAGTATTTT,CASSSSVGTDTQYF
NA,TRBJ2-5,NA,TRBV6-5,TGTGCCGGCAATAGGGGGGGGGTCCAAGAGACCCAGTACTTC,CAGNRGGVQETQYF
NA,TRBJ2-2,few,TRBV19,TGTGCCAGTAGTATAGCCACTATAGCCGGGGAGCTGTTTTTT,CASSIATIAGELFF
NA,TRBJ1-2,few,TRBV6-1,TGTGCCAGCAGTGAAGGGCCTGGGACAAGAGCTTATGGCTACACCTTC,CASSEGPGTRAYGYTF
NA,TRBJ2-7,NA,TRBV4-2,TGTGCCAGCAGCCAGGGCCGCGGGGCCCGTCTAAACGAGCAGTACTTC,CASSQGRGARLNEQYF
NA,TRBJ1-2,once,TRBV7-9,TGTGCCAGCAGCTTTAACGGGAATGGGGGCTACACCTTC,CASSFNGNGGYTF
TRBD1,TRBJ1-6,NA,TRBV5-1,TGCGCCAGCAGCCCGGGACAGCGGAATTCACCCCTCCACTTT,CASSPGQRNSPLHF
NA,TRBJ2-3,NA,TRBV3-1/TRBV3-2,TGTGCCAGCAGCCAAATAACAGATACGCAGTATTTT,CASSQITDTQYF
NA,TRBJ2-1,few,TRBV19,TGTGCCAGTAGTATAATGTCTAGCGTTCATGAGCAGTTCTTC,CASSIMSSVHEQFF
NA,TRBJ2-3,NA,TRBV24-1,TGTGCCACCAGTGATCCCGCCCTAGGGGATGGGAGCACAGATACGCAGTATTTT,CATSDPALGDGSTDTQYF
NA,TRBJ2-7,NA,TRBV5-4,TGTGCCAGCAGCACCCGCGGGGACTACGAGCAGTACTTC,CASSTRGDYEQYF
TRBD1,TRBJ2-3,NA,TRBV7-3,TGTGCCAGCAGCTCGACCGGGACAGGGGGCCCAGATACGCAGTATTTT,CASSSTGTGGPDTQYF
NA,TRBJ2-5,NA,TRBV10-1,TGCGCCAGCAGTTGGCGGGGGACCCAGTACTTC,CASSWRGTQYF
NA,TRBJ1-1,large,TRBV5-6,TGTGCCAGCAGCTTGAGGGGCACTGAAGCTTTCTTT,CASSLRGTEAFF
TRBD2,TRBJ2-1,NA,TRBV9,TGTGCCAGCAGCCCAGCGGGGGGGCCTGGGTATGAGCAGTTCTTC,CASSPAGGPGYEQFF
NA,TRBJ1-2,NA,TRBV4-2,TGTGCCAGCAGCCAGGGGGCAAGACAGGTTAACTATGGCTACACCTTC,CASSQGARQVNYGYTF
NA,TRBJ2-5,few,TRBV5-1,TGCGCCAGCAGCTTGGGTCTTCAAGAGACCCAGTACTTC,CASSLGLQETQYF
TRBD1,TRBJ1-5,NA,TRBV28,TGTGCCAGCAGAACAGGGGCCAATCAGCCCCAGCATTTT,CASRTGANQPQHF
TRBD1,TRBJ2-2,NA,TRBV6-2/TRBV6-3,TGTGCCAGCAGTGGGGGACAGGGGGTTAACACCGGGGAGCTGTTTTTT,CASSGGQGVNTGELFF
TRBD1,TRBJ1-5,NA,TRBV28,TGTGCCAGCAGTTTAAAACAGGGGACTCAGCCCCAGCATTTT,CASSLKQGTQPQHF
NA,TRBJ1-1,NA,TRBV19,TGTGCCAGTAACCTTTCCGGGGGAGGGGGAGGCACTGAAGCTTTCTTT,CASNLSGGGGGTEAFF
NA,TRBJ1-1,NA,TRBV29-1,TGCAGCGTTGAAGATCGAAGTACCGGGGAAGCTTTCTTT,CSVEDRSTGEAFF
TRBD1,TRBJ2-2,NA,TRBV4-1,TGCGCCAGCAGTCGACAGGGTTTCACCGGGGAGCTGTTTTTT,CASSRQGFTGELFF
NA,TRBJ2-7,NA,TRBV11-2,TGTGCCAGCAGCTTATGGGGGCCCACCCCCTACGAGCAGTACTTC,CASSLWGPTPYEQYF
NA,TRBJ1-2,NA,TRBV21-1,TGTGCCAGCCCGCCTTTTGACAGCTCATATGGCTACACCTTC,CASPPFDSSYGYTF
TRBD1,TRBJ1-1,NA,TRBV12-3/TRBV12-4,TGTGCCAGCAGTTTCTCGACAGGGACTGAAGCTTTCTTT,CASSFSTGTEAFF
NA,TRBJ1-6,NA,TRBV18,TGTGCCAGCTCACCGGTTGTAGAGAATTCACCCCTCCACTTT,CASSPVVENSPLHF
NA,TRBJ2-2,few,TRBV19,TGTGCCAGTAGTATCTTAACAGGGCCCGGGGAGCTGTTTTTT,CASSILTGPGELFF
NA,TRBJ1-2,NA,TRBV7-2,TGTGCCAGCAGCTTCAGCAGGGATGACTATGGCTACACCTTC,CASSFSRDDYGYTF
NA,TRBJ2-4,once,TRBV18,TGTGCCAGCTCACAGGACAGTAAAAACATTCAGTACTTC,CASSQDSKNIQYF
NA,TRBJ1-4,NA,TRBV5-8,TGTGCCAGCAGGAAAAGAGCAACTAATGAAAAACTGTTTTTT,CASRKRATNEKLFF
NA,TRBJ1-4,NA,TRBV7-9,TGTGCCAGCAGCTACGGACAGTATGGGGGAAAACTGTTTTTT,CASSYGQYGGKLFF
NA,TRBJ2-2,NA,TRBV19,TGTGCCAGTAGTCTGAGCCTCCACACCGGGGAGCTGTTTTTT,CASSLSLHTGELFF
NA,TRBJ2-5,NA,TRBV5-4,TGTGCCAGCAGCCATCTTGAAGGGGTGGAGACCCAGTACTTC,CASSHLEGVETQYF